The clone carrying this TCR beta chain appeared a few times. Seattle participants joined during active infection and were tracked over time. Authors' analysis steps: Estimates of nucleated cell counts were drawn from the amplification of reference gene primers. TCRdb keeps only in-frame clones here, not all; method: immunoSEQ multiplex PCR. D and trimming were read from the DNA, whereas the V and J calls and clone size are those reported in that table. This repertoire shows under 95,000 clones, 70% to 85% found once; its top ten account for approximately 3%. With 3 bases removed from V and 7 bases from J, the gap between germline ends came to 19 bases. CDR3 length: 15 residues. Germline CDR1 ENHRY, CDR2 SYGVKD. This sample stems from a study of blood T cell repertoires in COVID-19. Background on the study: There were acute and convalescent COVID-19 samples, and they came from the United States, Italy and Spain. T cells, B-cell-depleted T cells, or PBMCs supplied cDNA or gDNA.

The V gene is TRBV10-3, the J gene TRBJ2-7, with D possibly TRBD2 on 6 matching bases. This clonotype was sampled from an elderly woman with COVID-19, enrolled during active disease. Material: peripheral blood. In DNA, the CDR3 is TGTGCCATCAGTGATCCAGGCGGAGGGCTCAGGGAGCAGTACTTC. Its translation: CAISDPGGGLREQYF.